This entry lists 18 T cell receptor beta chains sequenced from one sample in a study of regulatory T cells in long-lasting Graves disease. Arm-PCR of CDR3 regions and iRepertoire HTBI primers were used to build TCR beta libraries. TCRdb re-called the multiplex PCR reads through MiXCR, storing one row per CDR3 protein. In the table there are 300,000 to 500,000 distinct CDR3 sequences, around 20% of which are singletons. As to time point: persistent/refractory GD, antithyroid drugs over 5 years with positive TRAb. The authors made the TCR library using RNA they extracted from PBMCs. Sequences were derived from peripheral blood mononuclear cells (PBMCs), sampled when the disease was refractory, from a patient treated with antithyroid drugs. These receptors were obtained from a female donor with Graves disease.

This clonotype was picked up many times. In DNA form, the CDR3 reads TGTGCCAGCAGCCAAGCAGGGCCAGATGAAGCTTTCTTT. Translated, it gives CASSQAGPDEAFF. J is TRBJ1-1 and V is TRBV3-1, with D possibly being TRBD1 (5 bases). Trimming cost V 1 base and J 7 bases, with 10 bases left between them. CDR1 and CDR2 (germline): LGHDT, YNNKEL (reference sequence). This CDR3 is built from 13 residues.

This clonotype was observed a handful of times. CDR3 amino acids: CASSYSGSTGGELFF. In DNA, the CDR3 is TGTGCCAGCAGTTACTCTGGGAGCACGGGAGGGGAGCTGTTTTTT. V is TRBV6-5 and J is TRBJ2-2; TRBD2 is a possible D gene (5 bases). CDR3 length equals 15 residues. From germline, CDR1 is MNHEY and CDR2 SVGAGI. Trimming cost V 0 bases and J 8 bases, with 13 bases left between them.

In its sample, this clonotype was seen a few times. V usage is TRBV7-2 and J usage is TRBJ2-1, with 10 positions matching TRBD2. The CDR3 is 17 residues long. Per the germline V gene, CDR1 is SGHTA and CDR2 is FQGNSA. Trimming took 1 base from V and 2 from J; bases not matched to a gene: 5. The CDR3 protein is CASSLEEREGTYNEQFF. The CDR3 coding sequence is TGTGCCAGCAGCTTAGAAGAGCGGGAGGGTACCTACAATGAGCAGTTCTTC.

This clonotype was observed a handful of times. An end of the junction differs from the germline gene, which may be a read error. The chain combines TRBV11-2 with TRBJ2-5; no clear D gene. The CDR3 runs to 11 residues. Germline CDR1 is SGHAT and CDR2 is FQNNGV. CDR3 region: CVSMNWETQYF. CDR3 DNA: TGTGTCAGCATGAATTGGGAGACCCAGTACTTC.

On this clonotype itself: The junction differs from germline at one of its ends, possibly a read error. The V call is TRBV7-2, the J call TRBJ2-5, with 11 nucleotides matching TRBD2. This CDR3 is built from 21 residues. Germline assignment: CDR1 SGHTA and CDR2 FQGNSA. CDR3 residues: CASSLGVHGTSGGTLKETQHF. The CDR3 DNA follows: TGTGCCAGCAGCTTAGGGGTTCACGGGACTAGCGGAGGGACCTTAAAAGAGACCCAGCACTTC.

This clonotype was observed a handful of times. CDR3 sequence reads: CASTKGQGGYEQYF. The CDR3 nucleotides read TGTGCCAGCACTAAGGGACAGGGTGGGTACGAGCAGTACTTC. The chain recombines TRBV27 with TRBJ2-7; 9 bases map to TRBD1. Germline CDR1 and CDR2: MNHEY and SMNVEV (reference sequence). CDR3 length equals 14 residues. Germline trimming cut 7 bases from V and 4 bases from J; bases unmatched to any gene: 8.

This clonotype was detected only a few times. A much larger clone differs by one base, so this may be a read error. This sequence joins TRBV28 and TRBJ1-1, with a weak D call TRBD1 (5 bases). This CDR3 is 15 amino acids long. The germline V gene encodes CDR1 MDHEN and CDR2 SYDVKM. CDR3 sequence: CAGSLIRGINTEAFF. In DNA form, the CDR3 reads TGTGCCGGCAGTTTAATAAGGGGCATTAACACTGAAGCTTTCTTT.

This clonotype has a handful of counts. The V call is TRBV2, the J call TRBJ1-2; D not certain. The germline gives CDR1 SNHLY, CDR2 FYNNEI. The V and J ends lost 6 bases and 4 bases respectively, with 6 bases between them. CDR3 length: 11 residues. The CDR3 DNA reads as TGTGCCAGCAGCGCGTTCTATGGCTACACCTTC. Translating it yields CASSAFYGYTF.

In this sample, this clonotype turned up many times. The chain combines TRBV11-2 with TRBJ1-1; no firm D call. The CDR3 is made up of 15 amino acids. Germline V gene data show CDR1 as SGHAT and CDR2 as FQNNGV. Trimming left V 4 bases short and J 0 bases short, with 12 bases between. This CDR3 is CASSSGGAMNTEAFF. In nucleotides, the CDR3 is TGTGCCAGCAGCTCGGGTGGTGCGATGAACACTGAAGCTTTCTTT.

This clonotype was seen ten or more times. CDR3 sequence: CASSTRSGSIETQYF. DNA of the CDR3: TGTGCCAGCAGTACGAGAAGCGGGAGTATTGAGACCCAGTACTTC. The chain employs TRBV28 and TRBJ2-5, with 8 nucleotides matching TRBD2. CDR1 is MDHEN, CDR2 SYDVKM, per germline. The CDR3 sequence is 15 residues long. Trimming cost V 5 bases and J 5 bases; bases outside gene matches: 10.

The table lists this clonotype with a few counts. The V call is TRBV7-9, the J call TRBJ2-5; D is undetermined. CDR3 length: 17 amino acids. CDR1 and CDR2 from the germline V gene are SEHNR and FQNEAQ (reference sequence). The V and J ends lost 0 bases and 0 bases respectively, with 14 bases between them. CDR3 sequence reads: CASSLAGGRLYQETQYF. The CDR3 DNA sequence: TGTGCCAGCAGCTTAGCGGGCGGAAGGCTCTACCAAGAGACCCAGTACTTC.

This clonotype came up many times. V usage is TRBV28 and J usage is TRBJ2-4; 8 bases line up with TRBD1. The germline gives CDR1 MDHEN, CDR2 SYDVKM. CDR3 length equals 14 residues. V lost 6 bases, J lost 7 bases, and 8 bases stayed unmatched. The CDR3 loop reads CASSPRTGMNIQYF. The CDR3 DNA follows: TGTGCCAGCAGCCCTAGGACAGGGATGAACATTCAGTACTTC.

This clonotype has ten or more counts. The V call is TRBV27, the J call TRBJ1-5; D not resolved. The CDR3 runs to 15 residues. Germline V gene data show CDR1 as MNHEY and CDR2 as SMNVEV (reference sequence). Deletions cut 2 bases from V and 1 base from J, with 9 bases between. The CDR3 sequence is CASSLDTRSNQPQHF. The CDR3 DNA sequence: TGTGCCAGCAGTTTAGATACGCGGAGCAATCAGCCCCAGCATTTT.

With respect to this clonotype: Just one base apart from a much larger clone, this may be a read error. V and J are TRBV2 and TRBJ1-1; D is unresolved. The CDR3 covers 13 residues. Germline V gene data show CDR1 as SNHLY and CDR2 as FYNNEI. The CDR3, as DNA: TGTGTCAGCAGCGCGGGGAAACGCACTGAAGCTTTCTTT. Encoded protein: CVSSAGKRTEAFF.

This chain links TRBV2 with TRBJ2-2, with TRBD2 as a possible D gene (5 bases). The germline gives CDR1 SNHLY, CDR2 FYNNEI. V was trimmed by 3 bases and J by 9 bases, leaving 17 bases between them. CDR3 size: 15 residues. The CDR3, as DNA: TGTGCCAGCAGTGAGGCCCTAGCCCTGGAGAGGGAGCTGTTTTTT. It translates to CASSEALALERELFF.

This clonotype was recorded many times. The genes are TRBV27 and TRBJ2-7; D possibly uses TRBD1 or TRBD2 (6 bases each). Between the trimmed V and J ends, which lost 3 bases and 6 bases, there was a span of 12 bases. Germline V gives CDR1 MNHEY, CDR2 SMNVEV (reference sequence). There are 13 residues in the CDR3. The DNA of the CDR3 is TGTGCCAGCAGTTTCTTAGGGGGAGGCGAGCAGTACTTC. Translation: CASSFLGGGEQYF.

This clonotype was seen more than once but under ten times. The chain uses TRBV9 and TRBJ2-7; D might be TRBD2 (5 bases). Germline V gives CDR1 SGDLS, CDR2 YYNGEE. Trimming took off 0 bases at V and 3 bases at J, with 10 bases between the two ends. The CDR3 contains 14 residues. This CDR3 reads CASSVAPDYYEQYF. The CDR3 bases are TGTGCCAGCAGCGTAGCTCCCGACTACTACGAGCAGTACTTC.

V gene TRBV27 combines with J gene TRBJ2-7; D gene ambiguous. There are 14 residues in the CDR3. V was shortened by 2 bases and J by 6 bases, with 14 bases between the two germline ends. Germline V gives CDR1 MNHEY, CDR2 SMNVEV (reference sequence). The CDR3 spells CASSLNGGSGEQYF. CDR3 in DNA: TGTGCCAGCAGTTTAAATGGCGGTTCAGGCGAGCAGTACTTC.